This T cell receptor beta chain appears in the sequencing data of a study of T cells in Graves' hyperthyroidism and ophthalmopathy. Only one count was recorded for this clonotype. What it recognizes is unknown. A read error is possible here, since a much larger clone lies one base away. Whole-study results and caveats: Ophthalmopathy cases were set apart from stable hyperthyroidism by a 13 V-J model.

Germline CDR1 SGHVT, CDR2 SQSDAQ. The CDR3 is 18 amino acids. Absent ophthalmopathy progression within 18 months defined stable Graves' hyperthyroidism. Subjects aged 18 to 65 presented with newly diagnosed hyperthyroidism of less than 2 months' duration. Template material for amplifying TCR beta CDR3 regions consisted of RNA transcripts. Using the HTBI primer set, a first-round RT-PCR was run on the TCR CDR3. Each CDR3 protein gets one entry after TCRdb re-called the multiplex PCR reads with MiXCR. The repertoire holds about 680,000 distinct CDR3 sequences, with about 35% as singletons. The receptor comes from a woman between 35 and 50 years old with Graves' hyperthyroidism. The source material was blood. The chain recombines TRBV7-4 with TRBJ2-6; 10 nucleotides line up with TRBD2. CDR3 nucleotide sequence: TGTGCCAGCAGCCGTCGGACTAGCGGCCTTTCTGGGGCCAACGCCCTGACTTTC. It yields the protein CASSRRTSGLSGANALTF.